This TCR beta chain was sequenced for a study of human thymus T cells. The protocol was immunoSEQ multiplex PCR, while the TCRdb copy is restricted to in-frame clones and leaves out a portion. The repertoire holds 35,000 to 45,000 clones, with approximately 95% as singletons. Donor material was obtained from healthy Finnish infants undergoing corrective surgery for congenital heart defects. Germline assignment: CDR1 SGHKS and CDR2 YYEKEE (reference sequence). The CDR3 totals 13 residues. V was cut by 0 bases and J by 8 bases, with 6 bases left in between. The sample taken for sequencing was blood. This clonotype was sampled from a boy in the first two years of life with a congenital heart defect but otherwise immunologically healthy. The J gene is TRBJ1-6, the V gene TRBV5-5, with a possible D match to TRBD1 (6 bases). The CDR3: CASSLAGDSPLHF. In nucleotides, the CDR3 is TGTGCCAGCAGCTTGGCAGGGGATTCACCCCTCCACTTT.